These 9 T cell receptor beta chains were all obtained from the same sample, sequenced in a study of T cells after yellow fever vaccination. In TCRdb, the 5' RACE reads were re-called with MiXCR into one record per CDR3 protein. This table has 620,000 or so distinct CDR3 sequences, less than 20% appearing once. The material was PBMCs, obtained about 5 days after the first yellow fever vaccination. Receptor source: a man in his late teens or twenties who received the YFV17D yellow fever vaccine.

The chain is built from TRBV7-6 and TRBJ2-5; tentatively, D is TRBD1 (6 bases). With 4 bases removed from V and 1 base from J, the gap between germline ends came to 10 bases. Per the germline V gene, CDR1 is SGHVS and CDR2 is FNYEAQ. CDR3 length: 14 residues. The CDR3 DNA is TGTGCCAGCAGCTCACAGGGTATCCAAGAGACCCAGTACTTC. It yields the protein CASSSQGIQETQYF.

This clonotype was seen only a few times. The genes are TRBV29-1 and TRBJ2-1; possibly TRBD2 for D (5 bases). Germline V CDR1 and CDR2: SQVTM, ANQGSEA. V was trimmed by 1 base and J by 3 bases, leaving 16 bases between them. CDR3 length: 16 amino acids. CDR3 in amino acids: CSVEVPSGAFYNEQFF. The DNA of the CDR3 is TGCAGCGTTGAAGTCCCAAGCGGCGCCTTCTACAATGAGCAGTTCTTC.

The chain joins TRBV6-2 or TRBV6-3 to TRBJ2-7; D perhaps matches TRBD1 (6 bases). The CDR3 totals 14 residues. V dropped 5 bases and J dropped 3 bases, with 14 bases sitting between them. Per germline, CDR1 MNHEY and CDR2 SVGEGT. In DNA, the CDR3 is TGTGCCAGCAGTCAAGGGGACACTCGCTACGAGCAGTACTTC. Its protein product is CASSQGDTRYEQYF.

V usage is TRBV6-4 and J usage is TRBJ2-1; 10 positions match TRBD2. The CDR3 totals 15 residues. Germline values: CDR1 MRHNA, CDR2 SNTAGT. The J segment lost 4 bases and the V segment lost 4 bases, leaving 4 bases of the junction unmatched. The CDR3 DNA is TGTGCCAGCAGTGCTACTAGCGGGGTTTACAATGAGCAGTTCTTC. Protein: CASSATSGVYNEQFF.

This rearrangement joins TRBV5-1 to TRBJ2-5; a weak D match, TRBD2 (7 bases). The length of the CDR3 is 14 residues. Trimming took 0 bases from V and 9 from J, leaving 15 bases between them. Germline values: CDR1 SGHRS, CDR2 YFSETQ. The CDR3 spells CASSLELRGGAQYF. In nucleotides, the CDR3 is TGCGCCAGCAGCTTGGAACTACGAGGGGGGGCCCAGTACTTC. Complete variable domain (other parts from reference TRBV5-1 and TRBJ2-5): KAGVTQTPRYLIKTRGQQVTLSCSPISGHRSVSWYQQTPGQGLQFLFEYFSETQRNKGNFPGRFSGRQFSNSRSEMNVSTLELGDSALYLCASSLELRGGAQYFGPGTRLLVL.

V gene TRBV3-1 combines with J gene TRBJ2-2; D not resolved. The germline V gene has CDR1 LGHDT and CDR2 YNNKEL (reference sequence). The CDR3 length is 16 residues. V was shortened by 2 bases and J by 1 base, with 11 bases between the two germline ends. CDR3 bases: TGTGCCAGCAGCCAATGGCCCGAAAGGAACACCGGGGAGCTGTTTTTT. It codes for CASSQWPERNTGELFF. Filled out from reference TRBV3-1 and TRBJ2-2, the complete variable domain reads DTAVSQTPKYLVTQMGNDKSIKCEQNLGHDTMYWYKQDSKKFLKIMFSYNNKELIINETVPNRFSPKSPDKAHLNLHINSLELGDSAVYFCASSQWPERNTGELFFGEGSRLTVL.

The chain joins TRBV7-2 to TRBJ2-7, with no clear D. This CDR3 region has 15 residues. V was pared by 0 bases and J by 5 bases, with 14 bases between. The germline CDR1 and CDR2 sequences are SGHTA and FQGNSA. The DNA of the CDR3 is TGTGCCAGCAGCTTAGCGGCCCTAGGTCCCCACGAGCAGTACTTC. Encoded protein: CASSLAALGPHEQYF.

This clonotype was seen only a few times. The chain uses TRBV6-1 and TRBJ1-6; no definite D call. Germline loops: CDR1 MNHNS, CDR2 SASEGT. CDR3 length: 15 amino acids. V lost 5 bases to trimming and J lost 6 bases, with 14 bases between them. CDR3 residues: CASSSPGGLNSPLHF. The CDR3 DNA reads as TGTGCCAGCAGTAGCCCGGGAGGGCTTAATTCACCCCTCCACTTT.

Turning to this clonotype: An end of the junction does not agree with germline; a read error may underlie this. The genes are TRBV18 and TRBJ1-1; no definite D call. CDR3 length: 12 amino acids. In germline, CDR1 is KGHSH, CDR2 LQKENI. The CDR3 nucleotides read TGTGTCAGCTCACCAGGCGCCACTGAAGCTTTCTTT. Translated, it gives CVSSPGATEAFF.